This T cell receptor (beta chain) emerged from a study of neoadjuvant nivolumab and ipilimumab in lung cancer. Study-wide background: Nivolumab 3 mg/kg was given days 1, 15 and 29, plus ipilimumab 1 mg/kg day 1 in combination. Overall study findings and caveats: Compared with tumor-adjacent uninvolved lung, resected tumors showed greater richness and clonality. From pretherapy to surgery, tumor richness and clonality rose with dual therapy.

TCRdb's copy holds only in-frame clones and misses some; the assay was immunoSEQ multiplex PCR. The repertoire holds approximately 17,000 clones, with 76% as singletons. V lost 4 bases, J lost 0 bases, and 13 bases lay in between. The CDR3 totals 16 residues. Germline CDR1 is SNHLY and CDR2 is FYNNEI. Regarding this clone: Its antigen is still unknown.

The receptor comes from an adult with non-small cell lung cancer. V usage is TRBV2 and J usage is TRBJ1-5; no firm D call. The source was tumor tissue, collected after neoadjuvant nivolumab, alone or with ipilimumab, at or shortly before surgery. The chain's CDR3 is CASSGGGGLSNQPQHF. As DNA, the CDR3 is TGTGCCAGCAGTGGGGGAGGTGGGCTTAGCAATCAGCCCCAGCATTTT. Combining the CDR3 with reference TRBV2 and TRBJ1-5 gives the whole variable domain EPEVTQTPSHQVTQMGQEVILRCVPISNHLYFYWYRQILGQKVEFLVSFYNNEISEKSEIFDDQFSVERPDGSNFTLKIRSTKLEDSAMYFCASSGGGGLSNQPQHFGDGTRLSIL.